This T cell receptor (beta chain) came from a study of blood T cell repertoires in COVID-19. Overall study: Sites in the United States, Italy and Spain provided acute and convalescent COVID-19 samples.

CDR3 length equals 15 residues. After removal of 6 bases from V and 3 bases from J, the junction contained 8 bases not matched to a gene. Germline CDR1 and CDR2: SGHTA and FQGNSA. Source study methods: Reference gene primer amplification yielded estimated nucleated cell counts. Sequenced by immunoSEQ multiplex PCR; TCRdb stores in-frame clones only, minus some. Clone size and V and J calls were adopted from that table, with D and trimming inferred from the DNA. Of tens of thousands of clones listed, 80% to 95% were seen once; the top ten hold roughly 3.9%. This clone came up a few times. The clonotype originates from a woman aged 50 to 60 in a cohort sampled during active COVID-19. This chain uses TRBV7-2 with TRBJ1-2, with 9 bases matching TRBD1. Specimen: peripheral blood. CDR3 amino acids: CASRPDRGRYYGYTF. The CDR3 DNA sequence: TGTGCCAGCAGGCCGGACAGGGGACGATACTATGGCTACACCTTC.